Given below is one TCR beta chain in context. Its antigen is still unknown. The sample is drawn from a study of cytomegalovirus exposure and HLA in healthy donors. Findings of the study overall: In vitro, a few CMV-associated chains proved specific for CMV antigens. Previously analyzed data showed that most TCR beta V segments were productive at a frequency of about 90% or about 30%. The later analysis indicated that the majority of CMV-associated TCR beta chains appeared HLA-restricted. Information on immune exposure was restricted to one variable (CMV serostatus).

PCR amplification relied on 60 Vbeta primers (plus 13 Jbeta primers). Sequenced by immunoSEQ multiplex PCR; TCRdb stores in-frame clones only, minus some. This sample carries about 160,000 clones, approximately 78% of them seen once, and the ten largest clones take roughly 2%. Sequenced: PBMCs. The receptor was isolated from a woman younger than 35 in good health and CMV-seronegative.

CDR3 in DNA: TGCGCCAGCAGCCCGTCAGGGGGTTCCTATGGCTACACCTTC. Its protein is CASSPSGGSYGYTF. This chain uses TRBV5-1 with TRBJ1-2, with 7 nucleotides matching TRBD1. Germline assignment: CDR1 SGHRS and CDR2 YFSETQ. The CDR3 has 14 residues. V was pared by 4 bases and J by 4 bases, with 7 bases of the junction left unmatched.